This entry lists 23 T cell receptor delta chains sequenced from one sample in a study of gamma-delta chains in newborns, infants, children (dated 2019 in TCRdb). Sequenced on an Illumina MiSeq. Clonotypes were called again by TCRdb from the public reads via CATT, and duplicate nucleotide sequences were then merged into one entry. The sample table records around 4,900 delta-chain clones; around 18% of these occur just once. The top ten hold around 5% of the sample. The sequencing input was blood. The source is a child who was a newborn, infant or young child, either healthy, febrile or measles-vaccinated (not recorded which).

With respect to this clone: The protein TCRdb lists belongs to a much larger clone and differs from this DNA's translation at residue 11, which points to a read error; the protein shown is made from the DNA. V and J are TRDV2 and TRDJ1; TRDD3 aligns across 7 bases. V shed 1 base and J 4 bases; nucleotides not matched to a gene: 11. CDR3 size: 16 residues. Germline V gene data show CDR1 as GEAIGNYY and CDR2 as EKD. The CDR3: CACDTIASTGDDKLIF. The CDR3 DNA reads as TGTGCCTGTGACACAATCGCCTCTACTGGGGACGATAAACTCATCTTT.

This clone has just a few counts. The chain couples TRDV2 to TRDJ3, with 9 bases aligning to TRDD3. The germline V gene has CDR1 GEAIGNYY and CDR2 EKD. The trim removed 3 bases at V and 2 bases at J, leaving 13 bases unmatched. The CDR3 contains 20 residues. The CDR3 DNA is TGTGCCTGTGACTCCTTACTGGGGGAAACAAGAGCCTGGGACACCCGACAGATGTTTTTC. It yields the protein CACDSLLGETRAWDTRQMFF.

With the J gene uncalled, the V gene is TRDV2; TRDD3 was called by the table and not checked on the DNA. Per the germline V gene, CDR1 is GEAIGNYY and CDR2 is EKD. CDR3 length: 19 residues. The CDR3, as DNA: TGTGCCTCTGACACCCGTGGGAGGGGGGATACGGGGCACACCGATAAAATCATCTTT. Translated, it gives CASDTRGRGDTGHTDKIIF.

Only a few counts were recorded for this clone. V gene TRDV2 combines with J gene TRDJ2, with 8 bases fitting TRDD3. CDR3 length equals 18 residues. Trimming cost V 2 bases and J 3 bases; bases outside gene matches: 13. Germline assignment: CDR1 GEAIGNYY and CDR2 EKD. The CDR3 sequence: CACDKVGIRDSLTAQLFF. DNA of the CDR3: TGTGCCTGTGACAAGGTAGGGATACGCGATTCTCTGACAGCACAACTCTTCTTT.

In its sample, this clone was seen a few times. At one end the junction does not follow the germline gene, possibly because of a read error. This specimen includes other DNA sequences encoding the same CDR3. Written as DNA, the CDR3 is TGCGCCTGTGACCCGTTACTGGGGGATACGGCCTGGGACACCCGACAGATGTTTTTC. Translating gives CACDPLLGDTAWDTRQMFF. The chain joins TRDV2 to TRDJ3, with 13 bases aligning to TRDD3. The CDR3 covers 19 residues. CDR1 is GEAIGNYY and CDR2 is EKD in the germline V gene.

This clone is medium-sized by share. The chain is built from TRDV2 and TRDJ1, with TRDD3 matching over 7 bases. V lost 3 bases and J lost 2; bases outside the gene matches: 20. The CDR3 has 19 amino acids. From germline, CDR1 is GEAIGNYY and CDR2 EKD. The CDR3 sequence is CACDRRSLYWGSGTDKLIF. The CDR3 nucleotides read TGTGCCTGTGACCGAAGGTCCTTATACTGGGGATCCGGTACCGATAAACTCATCTTT.

This clone was counted a few times. The V gene is TRDV2, the J gene TRDJ3, with D possibly matching TRDD3 (5 bases). This CDR3 region has 18 residues. V was shortened by 0 bases and J by 0 bases, with 11 bases between the two germline ends. Germline V gene data show CDR1 as GEAIGNYY and CDR2 as EKD. This chain's CDR3 is CACDTGGANSWDTRQMFF. The CDR3 bases are TGTGCCTGTGACACCGGGGGGGCCAACTCCTGGGACACCCGACAGATGTTTTTC.

This clone is judged medium-sized. The chain is built from TRDV2 and TRDJ2; weak D call: TRDD3 (5 bases). Germline CDR1 and CDR2: GEAIGNYY and EKD. V gave up 0 bases and J gave up 6 bases, with 16 bases separating them. This CDR3 has 16 amino acids. CDR3 bases: TGTGCCTGTGACACCCTCGTACGGGGAGGAGCAGCACAACTCTTCTTT. Amino acid sequence: CACDTLVRGGAAQLFF.

As concerns this clone: This may be a read error: a much more frequent sequence differs by one nucleotide. The gene calls are TRDV2 and TRDJ1; 10 positions match TRDD3. Losses at the gene ends were 5 bases for V and 2 bases for J; bases not matched to a gene: 4. This CDR3 is built from 14 residues. Germline loops: CDR1 GEAIGNYY, CDR2 EKD. CDR3 bases: TGTGCCTGTGGCGTACTGGGGGATACCGATAAACTCATCTTT. This encodes CACGVLGDTDKLIF.

A word on this clone: This could be a read error, since a much larger clone is one nucleotide away. CDR3 DNA: TGTGCCTGTGACCCCGCAGGGGGAACCGATAAACTCATCTTT. Encoded protein: CACDPAGGTDKLIF. The gene calls are TRDV2 and TRDJ1, with D possibly being TRDD3 (6 bases). This CDR3 comprises 14 residues. Trimming left V 3 bases short and J 2 bases short, with 12 bases between. Looked up from germline, CDR1 is GEAIGNYY and CDR2 is EKD.

As to this clone: A read error is likely here: a far larger clone is one base away. The chain has TRDV2 and TRDJ3, with 10 bases matching TRDD3. Since TCRdb gives no J gene, matching the DNA to germline was used here to assign it. The CDR3 covers 17 residues. Germline CDR1 and CDR2: GEAIGNYY and EKD. The CDR3 nucleotides are TGTGCCGGTGACACCGCTGGGGGATACTGGGACACCCGACAGATGTTTTTC. This sequence encodes CAGDTAGGYWDTRQMFF.

As for this clone: A read error is possible here, since a much larger clone lies one base away. The chain is built from TRDV2 and TRDJ2; 11 bases fit TRDD3. The CDR3 covers 17 residues. CDR1 and CDR2 (germline): GEAIGNYY, EKD. CDR3 DNA sequence: TGTGCCCGTGACACCGTTGGGGGATACGCTTTGACAGCACAACTCTTCTTT. Translated, it gives CARDTVGGYALTAQLFF.

V is TRDV1 and J is TRDJ1, with 8 bases identical to TRDD3. Germline matching of the DNA provided the J gene here, since TCRdb leaves it blank. Germline-derived CDR1 and CDR2 are TSWWSYY and QGS. This CDR3 spans 19 amino acids. Losses at the gene ends were 3 bases for V and 3 bases for J; bases not matched to a gene: 18. CDR3 sequence reads: CALGDPAFTLLGVPDKLIF. The CDR3 DNA sequence: TGTGCTCTTGGGGACCCCGCCTTCACTTTACTGGGGGTCCCCGATAAACTCATCTTT.

This clone was recorded once. A clone one base away is much larger, so this may be a read error. The rearrangement uses TRDV3 and TRDJ2; 9 nucleotides agree with TRDD3. The J gene, missing from TCRdb, was assigned here through DNA to germline matching. Trimming took 0 bases from V and 0 from J; bases not matched to a gene: 17. The germline gives CDR1 TVYSNPD, CDR2 GDNSRS (reference sequence). The CDR3 is 20 amino acids. DNA for the CDR3: TGTGCCTTTAGCGGGAGTACTGGGGGAAAGCCACGAACTTTGACAGCACAACTCTTCTTT. It yields the protein CAFSGSTGGKPRTLTAQLFF.

This clone was seen a few times. A much larger clone lies a single base off, so this may be a read error. The sample carries other DNA sequences with the same CDR3. The chain links TRDV2 to TRDJ1, with TRDD3 matching 8 bases. Germline CDR1 reads GEAIGNYY; CDR2 reads EKD. CDR3 length equals 14 residues. CDR3 residues: CACDGLGATDKLIF. The CDR3 DNA reads TGTGCCTGTGATGGACTGGGGGCCACCGATAAACTCATTTTT.

The chain combines TRDV2 with TRDJ3; D not certain. TCRdb leaves out the J gene; it was filled in here by matching the DNA to germline. Trimming left V 2 bases short and J 2 bases short, with 18 bases between. Germline values: CDR1 GEAIGNYY, CDR2 EKD. CDR3 size: 19 residues. Written as DNA, the CDR3 is TGTGCCTGTGACAAAGGAAGGGGTGACGTCGCCTGGGACACCCGACAGATGTTTTTC. It codes for CACDKGRGDVAWDTRQMFF.

The chain links TRDV2 to TRDJ1, with 13 positions matching TRDD3. The CDR3 length is 17 residues. Per the germline V gene, CDR1 is GEAIGNYY and CDR2 is EKD. J was trimmed by 2 bases and V by 1 base; bases with no gene match: 6. The CDR3 region has the DNA TGTGCCTGTGACACTTTACTGGGGGATACGGAGACCGATAAACTCATCTTT. Protein product: CACDTLLGDTETDKLIF.

This clone was counted between two and nine times. A read error is likely here: a far larger clone is one base away. This chain links TRDV2 with TRDJ1; the D gene is possibly TRDD3 (5 bases). Germline values: CDR1 GEAIGNYY, CDR2 EKD. V lost 2 bases to trimming and J lost 0 bases, with 9 bases between them. The CDR3 is 14 residues long. The CDR3 here is CACDIPGDTDKLIF. The CDR3 DNA follows: TGTGCCTGTGACATACCGGGGGACACCGATAAACTCATCTTT.

The chain uses TRDV2 and TRDJ3; 8 bases align to TRDD3. The CDR3 is made up of 19 amino acids. Germline assignment: CDR1 GEAIGNYY and CDR2 EKD. V shed 3 bases, J shed 1 base, and the junction held 10 bases outside the gene matches. CDR3 sequence: CACDHAGGKGSWDTRQMFF. The CDR3, as DNA: TGTGCCTGTGACCACGCTGGGGGAAAAGGGTCCTGGGACACCCGACAGATGTTTTTC.

V and J are TRAV29/DV5 and TRDJ1; TRDD3 aligns across 7 bases. TCRdb supplies no J gene; here it was assigned by aligning the nucleotide sequence to germline. Germline CDR1 is NSMFDY and CDR2 is ISSIKDK. V was clipped by 0 bases and J by 0 bases; unmatched bases: 23. The CDR3 loop spans 21 amino acids. The CDR3 bases are TGTGCAGCAAGCGCGTTACCTACCCTAGAACGGCTGGGGGTGTACACCGATAAACTCATCTTT. Protein sequence: CAASALPTLERLGVYTDKLIF.

To note about this clone: Other DNA sequences in this sample translate to the same CDR3. The gene calls are TRDV2 and TRDJ3; D is unclear. Trimming took off 0 bases at V and 0 bases at J, with 11 bases between the two ends. Germline V CDR1 and CDR2: GEAIGNYY, EKD. The CDR3 contains 18 residues. The CDR3 loop is CACDTGDSLSWDTRQMFF. DNA of the CDR3: TGTGCCTGTGACACCGGCGATTCCCTCTCCTGGGACACCCGACAGATGTTTTTC.

The CDR3 region has the DNA TGTGCCTGTGACACCGGCGGGAGGGGACGGGGCTTAGACACCGATAAACTCATCTTT. Translation: CACDTGGRGRGLDTDKLIF. The gene calls are TRDV2 and TRDJ1; TRDD3 is a possible D gene (5 bases). TCRdb lists no J gene, so it was determined here by aligning the DNA to germline. Per the germline V gene, CDR1 is GEAIGNYY and CDR2 is EKD. The CDR3 sequence is 19 residues long. V was trimmed by 0 bases and J by 0 bases, leaving 22 bases between them.

There are a few counts of this clone. The rearrangement joins TRDV2 to TRDJ1; 9 nucleotides match TRDD2. V trimming: 4 bases; J trimming: 1 base; junction bases outside the gene matches: 21. CDR3 length equals 20 residues. Germline V CDR1 and CDR2: GEAIGNYY, EKD. CDR3 loop: CACESLPTPDTLWGTDKLIF. CDR3 nucleotide sequence: TGTGCCTGTGAGAGCCTTCCTACCCCTGATACGTTATGGGGCACCGATAAACTCATCTTT.